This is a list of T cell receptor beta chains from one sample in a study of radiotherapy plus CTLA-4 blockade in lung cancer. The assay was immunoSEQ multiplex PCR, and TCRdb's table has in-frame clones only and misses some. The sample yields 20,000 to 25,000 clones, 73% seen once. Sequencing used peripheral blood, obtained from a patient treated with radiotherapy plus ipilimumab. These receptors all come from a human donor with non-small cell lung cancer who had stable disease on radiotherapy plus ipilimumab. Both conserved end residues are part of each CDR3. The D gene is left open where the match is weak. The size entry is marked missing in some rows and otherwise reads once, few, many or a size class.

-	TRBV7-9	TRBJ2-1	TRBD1	CASSSWQGTGVYNEQFF	TGTGCCAGCAGCTCCTGGCAGGGTACAGGGGTCTACAATGAGCAGTTCTTC
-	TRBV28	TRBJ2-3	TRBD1	CASSSRDRPTDTQYF	TGTGCCAGCAGCTCCCGGGACAGGCCCACAGATACGCAGTATTTT
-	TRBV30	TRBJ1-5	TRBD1	CAWRGQGFQPQHF	TGTGCCTGGAGGGGACAGGGGTTTCAGCCCCAGCATTTT
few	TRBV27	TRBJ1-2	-	CASSPSRTSYGYTF	TGTGCCAGCAGCCCTTCTCGCACCAGCTATGGCTACACCTTC
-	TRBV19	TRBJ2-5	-	CASSGGGTQETQYF	TGTGCCAGTAGTGGGGGCGGAACGCAAGAGACCCAGTACTTC
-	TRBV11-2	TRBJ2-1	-	CASSSRGNYNEQFF	TGTGCCAGCAGCTCCCGGGGCAACTACAATGAGCAGTTCTTC
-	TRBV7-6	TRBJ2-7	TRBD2	CASSLDGLAGDEQYF	TGTGCCAGCAGCTTAGATGGACTAGCGGGAGACGAGCAGTACTTC
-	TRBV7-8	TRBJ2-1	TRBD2	CASSLALGGRGYNEQFF	TGTGCCAGCAGCTTAGCGCTTGGCGGGAGGGGATACAATGAGCAGTTCTTC
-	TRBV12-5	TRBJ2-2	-	CASGFLGGANTGELFF	TGTGCTAGTGGTTTTTTGGGAGGAGCGAACACCGGGGAGCTGTTTTTT
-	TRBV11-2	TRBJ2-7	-	CASRESGAYEQYF	TGTGCCAGCAGGGAGTCAGGGGCCTACGAGCAGTACTTC
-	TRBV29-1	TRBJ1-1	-	CSVEGGGPEAFF	TGCAGCGTTGAGGGCGGGGGACCTGAAGCTTTCTTT
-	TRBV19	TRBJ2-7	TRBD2	CASAPSGRVYEQYF	TGTGCCAGCGCGCCTAGCGGGAGGGTCTACGAGCAGTACTTC
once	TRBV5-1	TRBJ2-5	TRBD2	CASSTIAGEAETQYF	TGCGCCAGCAGCACAATAGCGGGAGAGGCGGAGACCCAGTACTTC
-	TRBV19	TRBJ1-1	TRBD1	CASSWDRNTEAFF	TGTGCCAGTAGTTGGGACAGGAACACTGAAGCTTTCTTT
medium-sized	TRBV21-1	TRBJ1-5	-	CASSKARERGQPQHF	TGTGCCAGCAGCAAAGCAAGGGAAAGGGGACAGCCCCAGCATTTT
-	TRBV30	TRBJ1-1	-	CAWSVIWAEAFF	TGTGCCTGGAGTGTAATATGGGCTGAAGCTTTCTTT
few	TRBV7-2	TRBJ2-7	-	CASSLAASSSYEQYF	TGTGCCAGCAGCTTAGCGGCCAGCAGCTCCTACGAGCAGTACTTC
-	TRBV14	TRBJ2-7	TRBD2	CASSQTLAGATGTYEQYF	TGTGCCAGCAGCCAAACTCTAGCGGGAGCCACAGGTACCTACGAGCAGTACTTC
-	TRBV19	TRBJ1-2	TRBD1	CASSILGQGEDYRTF	TGTGCCAGTAGTATATTGGGACAGGGGGAGGATTATAGGACCTTC
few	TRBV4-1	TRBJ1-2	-	CARSQGGRGRAGYGYTF	TGCGCCCGCAGCCAAGGGGGGCGGGGGCGAGCGGGGTATGGCTACACCTTC
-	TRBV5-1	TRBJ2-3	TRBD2	CASSLDSTGLAGSADTQYF	TGCGCCAGCAGCTTGGATTCTACGGGACTAGCGGGATCGGCAGATACGCAGTATTTT
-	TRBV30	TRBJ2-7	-	CAWSVSRVGYEQYF	TGTGCCTGGAGTGTCTCCAGGGTGGGCTACGAGCAGTACTTC
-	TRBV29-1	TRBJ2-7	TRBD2	CSVEHSSGSSYEQYF	TGCAGCGTTGAACACTCTAGCGGGAGCTCCTACGAGCAGTACTTC
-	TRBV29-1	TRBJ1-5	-	CSAADGLVGNQPQHF	TGCAGCGCGGCGGATGGACTAGTGGGCAATCAGCCCCAGCATTTT
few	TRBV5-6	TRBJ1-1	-	CASTGGTWRMGTEAFF	TGTGCCAGCACCGGCGGGACATGGAGAATGGGAACTGAAGCTTTCTTT
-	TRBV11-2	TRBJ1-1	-	CASSFLGQGGSEAFF	TGTGCCAGCAGCTTTCTTGGGCAGGGTGGCTCTGAAGCTTTCTTT
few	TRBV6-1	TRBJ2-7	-	CASSEAFAGPTYEQYF	TGTGCCAGCAGTGAAGCGTTCGCTGGGCCAACCTACGAGCAGTACTTC
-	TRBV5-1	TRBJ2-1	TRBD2	CASSLVSGSSYNEQFF	TGCGCCAGCAGCTTGGTTAGCGGGAGCTCCTACAATGAGCAGTTCTTC
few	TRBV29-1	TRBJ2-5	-	CSVVVAGQETQYF	TGCAGCGTTGTGGTGGCAGGGCAAGAGACCCAGTACTTC
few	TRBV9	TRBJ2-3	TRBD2	CASSLSGKLDTQYF	TGTGCCAGCAGCTTAAGCGGGAAGCTTGATACGCAGTATTTT
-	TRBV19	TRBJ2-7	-	CASSASRGYEQYF	TGTGCCAGTAGTGCCTCACGGGGTTACGAGCAGTACTTC
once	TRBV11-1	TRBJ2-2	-	CASSLSRAGELFF	TGTGCCAGCAGCTTAAGTAGGGCCGGGGAGCTGTTTTTT
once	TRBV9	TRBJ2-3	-	CASSVAANRYTDTQYF	TGTGCCAGCAGCGTAGCGGCGAACCGCTACACAGATACGCAGTATTTT
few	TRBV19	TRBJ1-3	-	CASRVSSGNTIYF	TGTGCCAGTAGGGTAAGCTCTGGAAACACCATATATTTT
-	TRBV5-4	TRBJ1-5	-	CASSLREAGNQPQHF	TGTGCCAGCAGCTTGCGGGAGGCGGGCAATCAGCCCCAGCATTTT
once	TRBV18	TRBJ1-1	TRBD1	CASSLGQGATEAFF	TGTGCCAGCTCTCTGGGACAGGGGGCGACCGAAGCTTTCTTT
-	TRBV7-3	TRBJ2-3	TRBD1	CASSPGQGGDTQYF	TGTGCCAGCAGCCCGGGACAGGGTGGAGATACGCAGTATTTT
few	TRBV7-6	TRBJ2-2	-	CATKPRLGHTGELFF	TGTGCCACTAAGCCAAGACTAGGGCACACCGGGGAGCTGTTTTTT
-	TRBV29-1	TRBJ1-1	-	CSVDPGNTEAFF	TGCAGCGTTGATCCCGGGAACACTGAAGCTTTCTTT
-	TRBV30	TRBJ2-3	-	CAWSRYTDTQYF	TGTGCCTGGAGCAGGTACACAGATACGCAGTATTTT
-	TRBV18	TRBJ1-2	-	CASSPTQAQGGYTF	TGTGCCAGCTCACCAACCCAGGCCCAGGGCGGCTACACCTTC
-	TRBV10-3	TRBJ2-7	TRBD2	CAIWQPSGATYEQYF	TGTGCCATCTGGCAACCGAGCGGGGCGACCTACGAGCAGTACTTC
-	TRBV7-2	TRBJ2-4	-	CASSSRGGGIQYF	TGTGCCAGCAGCTCCAGAGGGGGGGGGATTCAGTACTTC
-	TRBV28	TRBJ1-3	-	CASHRPPGNTIYF	TGTGCCAGCCACCGGCCCCCTGGAAACACCATATATTTT
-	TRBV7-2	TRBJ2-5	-	CASSFTSGETQYF	TGTGCCAGCAGCTTCACATCGGGGGAGACCCAGTACTTC
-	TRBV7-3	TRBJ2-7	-	CASSLNGATYEQYF	TGTGCCAGCAGCTTAAACGGGGCGACCTACGAGCAGTACTTC
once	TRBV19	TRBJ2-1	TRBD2	CASSQGTSGRWYNEQFF	TGTGCCAGTAGTCAAGGGACTAGCGGGAGGTGGTACAATGAGCAGTTCTTC
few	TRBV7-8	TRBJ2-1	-	CASSPHPGYQRVYNEQFF	TGTGCCAGCAGCCCTCACCCAGGGTACCAGAGGGTTTACAATGAGCAGTTCTTC
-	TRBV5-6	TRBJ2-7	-	CASSRTAGEQYF	TGTGCCAGCAGCCGGACAGCGGGGGAGCAGTACTTC
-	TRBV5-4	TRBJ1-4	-	CASSPATNEKLFF	TGTGCCAGCAGCCCTGCAACTAATGAAAAACTGTTTTTT